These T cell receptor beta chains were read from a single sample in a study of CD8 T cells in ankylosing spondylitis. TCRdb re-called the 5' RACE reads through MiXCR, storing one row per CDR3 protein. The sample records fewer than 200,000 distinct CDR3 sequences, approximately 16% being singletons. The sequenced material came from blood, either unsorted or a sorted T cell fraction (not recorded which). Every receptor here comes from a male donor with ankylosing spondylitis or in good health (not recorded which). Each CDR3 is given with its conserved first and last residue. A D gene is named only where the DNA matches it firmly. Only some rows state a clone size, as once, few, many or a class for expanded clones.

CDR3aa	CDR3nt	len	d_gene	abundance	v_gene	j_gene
CSAADATTNEKLFF	TGCAGTGCGGCGGACGCCACAACTAATGAAAAACTGTTTTTT	14	-	-	TRBV20-1	TRBJ1-4
CASSLDRGLGYGYTF	TGTGCCAGCAGTTTAGACAGGGGGCTTGGCTATGGCTACACCTTC	15	TRBD1	many	TRBV12-3/TRBV12-4	TRBJ1-2
CEPYEQFF	TGTGAACCCTATGAGCAGTTCTTC	8	-	-	TRBV9	TRBJ2-1
CASSLEGGWDEKLFF	TGCGCCAGCAGCTTGGAGGGGGGTTGGGATGAAAAACTGTTTTTT	15	-	many	TRBV5-1	TRBJ1-4
CASSYLAGIIADTQYF	TGCGCCAGCAGCTATCTAGCGGGAATCATAGCAGATACGCAGTATTTT	16	TRBD2	few	TRBV5-1	TRBJ2-3
CASSDPKVTQFF	TGTGCCAGCAGTGACCCTAAGGTCACGCAGTTCTTC	12	-	few	TRBV6-2/TRBV6-3	TRBJ2-1
CASSLAGRFYEQYF	TGTGCCAGCAGTCTAGCGGGACGATTCTACGAGCAGTACTTC	14	TRBD2	few	TRBV28	TRBJ2-7
CSVVPGTGDEKLFF	TGCAGCGTGGTACCCGGGACAGGGGATGAAAAACTGTTTTTT	14	TRBD1	-	TRBV29-1	TRBJ1-4
CASSHPTSGRRGSYEQYF	TGCGCCAGCAGCCACCCGACTAGCGGGAGACGTGGGTCCTACGAGCAGTACTTC	18	TRBD2	-	TRBV4-1	TRBJ2-7
CASSTATSGSPDTQYF	TGTGCCAGCAGTACCGCGACTAGCGGGAGTCCGGATACGCAGTATTTT	16	TRBD2	medium-sized	TRBV6-5	TRBJ2-3
CASSYSTTHARTYEQYF	TGTGCCAGCAGTTACTCTACTACCCACGCAAGAACCTACGAGCAGTACTTC	17	-	-	TRBV6-5	TRBJ2-7
CSAGRGGLDEKLFF	TGCAGTGCTGGCAGGGGTGGTTTGGATGAAAAACTGTTTTTT	14	-	-	TRBV20-1	TRBJ1-4
CASSKVSHQETQYF	TGTGCCAGCAGCAAAGTCAGCCACCAAGAGACCCAGTACTTC	14	-	few	TRBV21-1	TRBJ2-5
CSVGLRGNQPQHF	TGCAGCGTTGGGCTCAGGGGGAATCAGCCCCAGCATTTT	13	TRBD1	many	TRBV29-1	TRBJ1-5
CAWKGQVYNEQFF	TGTGCCTGGAAAGGACAGGTGTACAATGAGCAGTTCTTC	13	TRBD1	-	TRBV30	TRBJ2-1
CASSWTSGIDEQFF	TGTGCCAGCAGCTGGACTAGCGGGATAGATGAGCAGTTCTTC	14	TRBD2	few	TRBV7-9	TRBJ2-1
CASSFEGTDTQYF	TGCGCCAGCAGCTTTGAGGGGACAGATACGCAGTATTTT	13	-	many	TRBV5-1	TRBJ2-3
CASGFGRDNEQFF	TGTGCTAGTGGTTTTGGTCGGGACAATGAGCAGTTCTTC	13	-	-	TRBV12-5	TRBJ2-1
CASSQNAAEFF	TGTGCCAGCAGCCAAAACGCGGCAGAATTCTTC	11	-	many	TRBV28	TRBJ2-7
CASRRTGLLYNEQFF	TGTGCCAGCAGGCGAACGGGACTGCTTTACAATGAGCAGTTCTTC	15	-	many	TRBV28	TRBJ2-1
CANSPGDISGNTIYF	TGTGCTAATTCCCCGGGGGATATCTCTGGAAACACCATATATTTT	15	-	few	TRBV10-3	TRBJ1-3
CSAPTSGISTDTQYF	TGCAGTGCCCCGACTAGCGGGATCTCTACAGATACGCAGTATTTT	15	TRBD2	-	TRBV20-1	TRBJ2-3
CAISDRQLEAFF	TGTGCCATCAGTGACCGGCAGCTTGAAGCTTTCTTT	12	-	few	TRBV10-3	TRBJ1-1
CSASQTLNTEAFF	TGCAGTGCTAGTCAGACTTTGAACACTGAAGCTTTCTTT	13	-	many	TRBV20-1	TRBJ1-1
CAISETGGDTEAFF	TGTGCCATCAGTGAGACCGGGGGGGACACTGAAGCTTTCTTT	14	-	few	TRBV10-3	TRBJ1-1
CASSGWGNQPQHF	TGTGCCAGCTCGGGGTGGGGAAATCAGCCCCAGCATTTT	13	-	-	TRBV6-6	TRBJ1-5
CASSWDREGYEQYF	TGTGCCAGCAGTTGGGACAGGGAGGGGTACGAGCAGTACTTC	14	TRBD1	few	TRBV12-3/TRBV12-4	TRBJ2-7
CASSYSGDSYNEQFF	TGTGCCAGCAGTTACTCAGGGGACTCCTACAATGAGCAGTTCTTC	15	-	-	TRBV6-5	TRBJ2-1
CSARGAGGNTIYF	TGCAGTGCTCGAGGTGCCGGTGGAAACACCATATATTTT	13	-	few	TRBV20-1	TRBJ1-3
CASSRTTSANEQFF	TGTGCCAGCAGTCGGACGACTAGCGCCAATGAGCAGTTCTTC	14	TRBD2	many	TRBV12-3/TRBV12-4	TRBJ2-1
CASSVEVVGNTIYF	TGTGCCAGCAGCGTAGAAGTGGTTGGAAACACCATATATTTT	14	-	-	TRBV9	TRBJ1-3
CASSPGVSNTEAFF	TGTGCCAGCAGCCCCGGAGTCTCAAACACTGAAGCTTTCTTT	14	-	few	TRBV9	TRBJ1-1
CASSLIIRAGDNQPQHF	TGTGCCAGCAGTTTAATAATAAGGGCAGGGGACAATCAGCCCCAGCATTTT	17	-	many	TRBV12-3/TRBV12-4	TRBJ1-5
CASSGDRGRQPQHF	TGTGCCAGCAGCGGTGACAGGGGAAGACAGCCCCAGCATTTT	14	TRBD1	many	TRBV12-3/TRBV12-4	TRBJ1-5
CASSRGQFVTSVEQYF	TGTGCCAGCAGCCGGGGACAGTTCGTGACTAGCGTCGAGCAGTACTTC	16	-	-	TRBV7-2	TRBJ2-7
CASSGDTLWEQYF	TGTGCCAGCAGTGGGGACACACTTTGGGAGCAGTACTTC	13	-	-	TRBV2	TRBJ2-7
CASSSQGTGVGNEQFF	TGCGCCAGCAGCTCCCAGGGGACGGGAGTGGGGAATGAGCAGTTCTTC	16	-	-	TRBV5-1	TRBJ2-1
CASSRSQETQYF	TGTGCCAGCTCACGAAGTCAAGAGACCCAGTACTTC	12	-	few	TRBV18	TRBJ2-5
CASRHLLGPLNSPLHF	TGCGCCAGCAGACACCTTCTGGGGCCCTTAAATTCACCCCTCCACTTT	16	-	many	TRBV5-1	TRBJ1-6
CASSQDGWRDSNQPQHF	TGCGCCAGCAGCCAAGATGGGTGGAGGGACAGCAATCAGCCCCAGCATTTT	17	-	few	TRBV4-1	TRBJ1-5
CASTPIVYNEQFF	TGTGCCAGCACGCCAATCGTTTACAATGAGCAGTTCTTC	13	-	few	TRBV2	TRBJ2-1
CAISAAPGTSGTWMETQYF	TGTGCCATCAGCGCCGCCCCGGGGACTAGCGGGACATGGATGGAGACCCAGTACTTC	19	TRBD2	few	TRBV10-3	TRBJ2-5
CASSVGSGNEQFF	TGTGCCAGCAGCGTAGGTTCCGGCAATGAGCAGTTCTTC	13	-	-	TRBV9	TRBJ2-1
CATRGKQETQYF	TGTGCCACCAGAGGTAAACAAGAGACCCAGTACTTC	12	-	many	TRBV24-1	TRBJ2-5
CASILSSQNEQFF	TGTGCCAGCATCCTTTCCAGCCAGAATGAGCAGTTCTTC	13	-	many	TRBV12-3/TRBV12-4	TRBJ2-1
CSVLGLETQYF	TGCAGCGTGCTAGGGCTGGAGACCCAGTACTTC	11	-	many	TRBV29-1	TRBJ2-5
CAISGGLNTEAFF	TGTGCCATCAGTGGCGGGCTGAACACTGAAGCTTTCTTT	13	-	few	TRBV10-3	TRBJ1-1
CASSYGSANTGELFF	TGCGCCAGCAGCTACGGGAGTGCGAACACCGGGGAGCTGTTTTTT	15	-	many	TRBV5-1	TRBJ2-2
CASSLFLRGRSYGYTF	TGTGCCAGCAGTTTATTTCTCAGGGGCAGAAGCTATGGCTACACCTTC	16	-	few	TRBV28	TRBJ1-2
CSGLGSVKTEAFF	TGCAGTGGGCTCGGCAGCGTGAAAACTGAAGCTTTCTTT	13	-	many	TRBV20-1	TRBJ1-1
CASSGGGSGYNEQFF	TGTGCCAGCAGTGGGGGTGGTAGCGGCTACAATGAGCAGTTCTTC	15	-	-	TRBV2	TRBJ2-1
CASSIDPQGPYYIPQHF	TGTGCCAGTAGTATAGACCCACAGGGCCCGTACTACATTCCCCAGCATTTT	17	-	-	TRBV19	TRBJ1-5